This TCR beta chain is from a study of molecular identifiers for immune sequencing clone quantification. Looking at the study overall: The replicate experiment used RNA from roughly 20,000 or 100,000 naive CD8 cells. This RNA was split into five aliquots, and four of them were sequenced.

The length of the CDR3 is 13 residues. Germline V lookup: CDR1 SQVTM, CDR2 ANQGSEA. Bulk libraries came from a prior protocol with listed TCR primers. TCRdb itself ran the PCR reads through MiXCR, one entry per CDR3 protein. The sample has more than 550,000 distinct CDR3 sequences, over 25% seen once. Naive CD8 T cells, phenotype CD8+CD4-CCR7+CD45RA+, were sorted. A remark on this clonotype: The target antigen is unknown. At one boundary the junction diverges from the germline segment, which might be a read error.

Overall study findings and caveats: Over 99% of effector molecules, yet under 1% of naive-cell molecules, were held by clones above 20 RNA copies.

The clonotype comes from a human donor in good health. Some libraries in this study had Jurkat cell RNA spiked in. Input material: naive CD8+ T cells from blood, with Jurkat cell RNA spiked in. This sample's subset: FACS-sorted CD8+CD4-CCR7+CD45RA+ naive T cells. The chain carries TRBV29-1 and TRBJ2-7; 11 bases match TRBD2. The CDR3 here is CGVGLADTYEQYF. The CDR3 DNA sequence: TGCGGCGTGGGACTAGCGGATACCTACGAGCAGTACTTC.